This T cell receptor (beta chain) emerged from a study of patients and donors after allogeneic stem cell transplantation. Looked up from germline, CDR1 is GTSNPN and CDR2 is SVGIG (reference sequence). Trimming removed 4 bases from V and 7 bases from J; junction bases left unmatched: 6. The CDR3 covers 15 residues. TCRdb re-derived calls from the RT-PCR reads in MiXCR, one entry per CDR3 protein. The repertoire has roughly 230,000 distinct CDR3 sequences, roughly 13% of them found once; the top ten carry 9.5% to 13%. This receptor was obtained from a human donor who was either an allogeneic HSCT recipient or a stem cell or donor lymphocyte infusion donor (not recorded which). It is not recorded whose cells these are; they may come from a transplant donor. Source material: blood, either unsorted or a sorted T cell fraction (not recorded which). The chain uses TRBV30 and TRBJ2-1, with TRBD2 matching 14 bases. The CDR3 loop reads CAWTIGTSGSNEQFF. The DNA for the CDR3 is TGTGCCTGGACGATTGGGACTAGCGGGAGTAATGAGCAGTTCTTC. Full variable domain (outside the CDR3, taken from reference TRBV30 and TRBJ2-1): SQTIHQWPATLVQPVGSPLSLECTVEGTSNPNLYWYRQAAGRGLQLLFYSVGIGQISSEVPQNLSASRPQDRQFILSSKKLLLSDSGFYLCAWTIGTSGSNEQFFGPGTRLTVL.